Following are 19 T cell receptor beta chains from one sample sequenced in a study of shared clonotypes between healthy human individuals. Assay used: immunoSEQ multiplex PCR; TCRdb lists only in-frame clones, some missing. Among just over 2,000,000 clones listed, roughly 94% were seen once. Sequenced sample: naive CD4+ T cells sorted from blood. Subset specified: CD45RA+ positively selected. The receptor source for this set is a young man in good health.

The chain is built from TRBV5-1 and TRBJ1-2; 8 bases match TRBD1. CDR3 length equals 14 residues. With V trimmed by 4 bases and J by 4 bases, 6 bases remained unmatched. Germline V gene data show CDR1 as SGHRS and CDR2 as YFSETQ. The CDR3 nucleotides are TGCGCCAGCAGCGTGACAGGGGAGCCCTATGGCTACACCTTC. Encoded protein: CASSVTGEPYGYTF.

V and J are TRBV10-3 and TRBJ1-2, with 11 positions matching TRBD1. In germline, CDR1 is ENHRY, CDR2 SYGVKD. The CDR3 is made up of 16 amino acids. Trimming cost V 0 bases and J 3 bases; bases outside gene matches: 3. The chain's CDR3 is CAISESDRGRHYGYTF. The CDR3 region has the DNA TGTGCCATCAGTGAGTCGGACAGGGGGCGACACTATGGCTACACCTTC.

Regarding this clone: Relative to the germline gene, one junction end is altered; a read error may explain this. The chain recombines TRBV10-2 with TRBJ2-7; D not resolved. From germline, CDR1 is WSHSY and CDR2 SAAADI. The CDR3 is made up of 12 amino acids. In nucleotides, the CDR3 is TGCGCCAGCAGTGAGTCGACTTGGACGCGGTCCTTC. It encodes CASSESTWTRSF.

This clone appeared a single time. The J gene is TRBJ2-7, the V gene TRBV29-1; D unresolved. Trimming pared 4 bases from V and 0 bases from J, leaving 10 bases between. The CDR3 consists of 13 residues. Looked up from germline, CDR1 is SQVTM and CDR2 is ANQGSEA. Here the CDR3 DNA reads TGCAGCGTTGGTTATAGAAACTCCTACGAGCAGTACTTC. Translating it yields CSVGYRNSYEQYF.

This sequence joins TRBV2 and TRBJ2-3; D assignment may be TRBD1 or TRBD2 (6 bases each). The V end was cut by 7 bases, the J end by 4 bases, with 15 bases between. This CDR3 has 14 residues. From germline, CDR1 is SNHLY and CDR2 FYNNEI. The CDR3 DNA reads as TGTGCCAGCAAACGTGGAGGGGGTGCAGATACGCAGTATTTT. This codes for CASKRGGGADTQYF. The full variable domain, rest sourced from reference TRBV2 and TRBJ2-3, is EPEVTQTPSHQVTQMGQEVILRCVPISNHLYFYWYRQILGQKVEFLVSFYNNEISEKSEIFDDQFSVERPDGSNFTLKIRSTKLEDSAMYFCASKRGGGADTQYFGPGTRLTVL.

The V gene is TRBV19, the J gene TRBJ1-4; no firm D call. V lost 4 bases to trimming and J lost 8 bases, with 11 bases between them. The germline V gene encodes CDR1 LNHDA and CDR2 SQIVND (reference sequence). The CDR3 totals 13 residues. The CDR3 here is CASSTLEGEKLFF. CDR3 bases: TGTGCCAGTAGTACCCTGGAAGGGGAAAAACTGTTTTTT.

This clone is a singleton in its sample. The chain carries TRBV19 and TRBJ2-7; 10 positions match TRBD2. CDR3 length: 18 residues. The ends lost 2 bases at V and 3 bases at J; junction bases unmatched: 13. Germline CDR1 LNHDA, CDR2 SQIVND (reference sequence). The CDR3 DNA follows: TGTGCCAGTAGTATATCGGCTAGCGGGGGCCCACAGTTCTACGAGCAGTACTTC. This codes for CASSISASGGPQFYEQYF.

V is TRBV18 and J is TRBJ1-2; tentative D call: TRBD1 (5 bases). The germline V and J ends were trimmed by 5 bases and 2 bases, with 12 bases remaining between them. The CDR3 runs to 14 residues. CDR1 and CDR2 from the germline V gene are KGHSH and LQKENI. The CDR3, as DNA: TGTGCCAGCTCAGGGACCGCGCCCAACTATGGCTACACCTTC. Amino acids: CASSGTAPNYGYTF.

A note on this clone: Distinct nucleotide sequences in the sample also encode this CDR3. The DNA of the CDR3 is TGTGCCAGCAGTTACTCGACGGGGTCGGGAAACACCATATATTTT. It encodes CASSYSTGSGNTIYF. This chain links TRBV6-5 with TRBJ1-3; D unresolved. The CDR3 is made up of 15 amino acids. In germline, CDR1 is MNHEY, CDR2 SVGAGI. Trimming took off 0 bases at V and 4 bases at J, with 10 bases between the two ends.

The rearrangement joins TRBV11-2 to TRBJ2-3, with D uncertain. CDR3 size: 13 residues. Trimming pared 3 bases from V and 4 bases from J, leaving 8 bases between. Per germline, CDR1 SGHAT and CDR2 FQNNGV. CDR3 bases: TGTGCCAGCAGCTTCGTTGGTGCAGATACGCAGTATTTT. Residues: CASSFVGADTQYF.

V and J are TRBV2 and TRBJ1-5, with TRBD1 identical over 8 bases. Losses at the gene ends were 5 bases for V and 7 bases for J; bases not matched to a gene: 7. Germline V CDR1 and CDR2: SNHLY, FYNNEI. The CDR3 extends over 14 amino acids. In DNA form, the CDR3 reads TGTGCCAGCAGTTGGACAGGGCCTTTGCAGCCCCAGCATTTT. Its translation is CASSWTGPLQPQHF.

V gene TRBV5-1 combines with J gene TRBJ1-1, with a tentative D call TRBD1 (5 bases). Trimming stripped 7 bases from V and 8 bases from J, with 15 bases between. CDR1 and CDR2 from the germline V gene are SGHRS and YFSETQ. This CDR3 is 12 amino acids long. This chain's CDR3 is CASGGSWPEAFF. The DNA for the CDR3 is TGCGCCAGCGGGGGATCGTGGCCAGAAGCTTTCTTT. The full variable domain, completed using reference TRBV5-1 and TRBJ1-1, is KAGVTQTPRYLIKTRGQQVTLSCSPISGHRSVSWYQQTPGQGLQFLFEYFSETQRNKGNFPGRFSGRQFSNSRSEMNVSTLELGDSALYLCASGGSWPEAFFGQGTRLTVV.

The chain uses TRBV7-8 and TRBJ1-1, with TRBD1 identical over 8 bases. The CDR3 is 17 residues long. J was trimmed by 2 bases and V by 1 base; bases with no gene match: 9. Looked up from germline, CDR1 is SGHVS and CDR2 is FQNEAQ. The CDR3 here is CASSLGTGLLRNTEAFF. The CDR3 nucleotides are TGTGCCAGCAGCTTAGGGACAGGGTTGCTTAGAAACACTGAAGCTTTCTTT.

The chain is built from TRBV18 and TRBJ1-1; no clear D gene. Trimming removed 3 bases at V and 0 bases at J, with 14 bases between. This CDR3 spans 16 amino acids. Germline CDR1 reads KGHSH; CDR2 reads LQKENI. CDR3 sequence: CASSPARLVVNTEAFF. The CDR3 bases are TGTGCCAGCTCACCGGCTCGGTTAGTCGTGAACACTGAAGCTTTCTTT.

The chain combines TRBV10-3 with TRBJ2-7, with 12 nucleotides matching TRBD2. Germline V lookup: CDR1 ENHRY, CDR2 SYGVKD. The V segment lost 6 bases and the J segment 4 bases; nucleotides outside the gene matches: 7. CDR3 length: 15 amino acids. The DNA of the CDR3 is TGTGCCATCAGCCCTAGCGGGAGGGACCCTTACGAGCAGTACTTC. It yields the protein CAISPSGRDPYEQYF.

The chain recombines TRBV7-9 with TRBJ1-5; 9 bases are a match to TRBD1. CDR3 length: 16 amino acids. The ends lost 5 bases at V and 13 bases at J; junction bases unmatched: 18. Germline values: CDR1 SEHNR, CDR2 FQNEAQ (reference sequence). The DNA for the CDR3 is TGTGCCAGCAGCGCGGCTTGGGACAGGGAAGATCCCTCGCAGCATTTT. Translation: CASSAAWDREDPSQHF.

The V gene is TRBV4-3, the J gene TRBJ1-6; D unclear. The CDR3 extends over 14 amino acids. The germline V gene has CDR1 LGHNA and CDR2 YSLEER. Trimming removed 0 bases at V and 8 bases at J, with 8 bases between. In DNA, the CDR3 is TGCGCCAGCAGCCAAGAATGGAGGGATTCACCCCTCCACTTT. Translating it yields CASSQEWRDSPLHF.

The chain couples TRBV19 to TRBJ2-4, with D hard to call. The CDR3 consists of 16 residues. In germline, CDR1 is LNHDA, CDR2 SQIVND (reference sequence). Trimming took 3 bases from V and 0 from J, leaving 12 bases between them. The CDR3 DNA follows: TGTGCCAGTAGTATCGATGAAGTTCTAGCCAAAAACATTCAGTACTTC. Protein sequence: CASSIDEVLAKNIQYF. Variable domain in full (rest from reference TRBV19 and TRBJ2-4): DGGITQSPKYLFRKEGQNVTLSCEQNLNHDAMYWYRQDPGQGLRLIYYSQIVNDFQKGDIAEGYSVSREKKESFPLTVTSAQKNPTAFYLCASSIDEVLAKNIQYFGAGTRLSVL.

In the case of this clone: One end of the junction varies from germline; a read error may be responsible. V and J are TRBV7-9 and TRBJ1-1; D not resolved. The germline CDR1 and CDR2 sequences are SEHNR and FQNEAQ (reference sequence). The CDR3 totals 13 residues. In DNA form, the CDR3 reads TGTGCCAGCAGCTTAGTGGAGAACACTGAAGCTCTCTTT. Protein: CASSLVENTEALF. Together with reference TRBV7-9 and TRBJ1-1, the CDR3 gives the full variable domain: DTGVSQNPRHKITKRGQNVTFRCDPISEHNRLYWYRQTLGQGPEFLTYFQNEAQLEKSRLLSDRFSAERPKGSFSTLEIQRTEQGDSAMYLCASSLVENTEALFGQGTRLTVV.